The present TCR beta chain was sequenced within a study of patients and donors after allogeneic stem cell transplantation. This clonotype has only a few counts. After removal of 0 bases from V and 5 bases from J, the junction contained 3 bases not matched to a gene. Germline lookup yields CDR1 SGDLS and CDR2 YYNGEE. The CDR3 loop spans 15 amino acids. From the RT-PCR reads, TCRdb called clonotypes with MiXCR, one entry per CDR3 protein. Of around 70,000 distinct CDR3 sequences in the sample, around 27% are singletons; the top ten hold about 30%. The receptor was isolated from a human donor who was either an allogeneic HSCT recipient or a stem cell or donor lymphocyte infusion donor (not recorded which). It is not recorded whose cells these are; they may come from a transplant donor. Sequencing used blood, either unsorted or a sorted T cell fraction (not recorded which). The V call is TRBV9, the J call TRBJ2-2; 8 nucleotides agree with TRBD1. The CDR3 DNA follows: TGTGCCAGCAGCGTAGGGAGACAGGGGACCGGGGAGCTGTTTTTT. This gives the protein CASSVGRQGTGELFF.